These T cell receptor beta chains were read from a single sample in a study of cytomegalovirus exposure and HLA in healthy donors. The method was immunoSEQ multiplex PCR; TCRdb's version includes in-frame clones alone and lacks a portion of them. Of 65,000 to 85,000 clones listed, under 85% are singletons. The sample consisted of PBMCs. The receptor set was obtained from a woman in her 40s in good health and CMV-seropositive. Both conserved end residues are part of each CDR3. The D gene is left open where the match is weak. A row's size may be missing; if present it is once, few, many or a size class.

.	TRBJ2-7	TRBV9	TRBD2	CASSGSGGPSYEQYF	TGTGCCAGCAGCGGTAGCGGGGGGCCATCCTACGAGCAGTACTTC
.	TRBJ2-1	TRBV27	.	CASSFVSRGRNEQFF	TGTGCCAGCAGTTTTGTGTCTAGAGGTCGGAATGAGCAGTTCTTC
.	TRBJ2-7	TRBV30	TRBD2	CAWSSGGYEQYF	TGTGCCTGGTCTAGCGGGGGCTACGAGCAGTACTTC
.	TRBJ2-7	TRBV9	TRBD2	CASSARLAAPYEQYF	TGTGCCAGCAGCGCCCGACTAGCGGCTCCCTACGAGCAGTACTTC
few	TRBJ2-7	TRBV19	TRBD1	CASTMGRDRVHEQYF	TGTGCCAGTACCATGGGCCGGGACAGGGTCCACGAGCAGTACTTC
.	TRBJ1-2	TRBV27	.	CASSSKNSRVFYGYTF	TGTGCCAGCAGTTCTAAGAATAGCAGGGTTTTCTATGGCTACACCTTC
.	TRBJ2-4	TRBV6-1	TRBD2	CASSEQYGGAAKNIQYF	TGTGCCAGCAGTGAACAGTACGGGGGGGCTGCCAAAAACATTCAGTACTTC
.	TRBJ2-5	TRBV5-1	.	CASSFNQETQYF	TGCGCCAGCAGCTTTAACCAAGAGACCCAGTACTTC
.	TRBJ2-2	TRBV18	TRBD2	CASSPRSGANTGELFF	TGTGCCAGCTCACCACGGAGCGGGGCGAACACCGGGGAGCTGTTTTTT
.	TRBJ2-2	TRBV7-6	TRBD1	CASSPSTGSTRFTGELFF	TGTGCCAGCAGCCCCTCGACAGGGTCAACTAGGTTCACCGGGGAGCTGTTTTTT
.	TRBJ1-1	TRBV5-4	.	CASSYRDTEAFF	TGTGCCAGCAGCTACAGGGACACTGAAGCTTTCTTT
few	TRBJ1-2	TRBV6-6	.	CASSYSTGYYGYTF	TGTGCCAGCAGTTACTCGACAGGCTACTATGGCTACACCTTC
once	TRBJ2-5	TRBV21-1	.	CAISQWDLETQYF	TGTGCCATTAGCCAGTGGGACTTGGAGACCCAGTACTTC
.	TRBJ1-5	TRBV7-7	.	CASTAEVTVSTFNQPQHF	TGTGCCAGCACCGCCGAGGTGACAGTCTCTACATTCAATCAGCCCCAGCATTTT
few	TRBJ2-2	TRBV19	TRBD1	CAIRDRSTGELFF	TGTGCCATACGGGACAGATCCACCGGGGAGCTGTTTTTT
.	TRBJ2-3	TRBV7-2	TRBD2	CASSPGGGTDTQYF	TGTGCCAGCAGTCCGGGAGGAGGGACAGATACGCAGTATTTT
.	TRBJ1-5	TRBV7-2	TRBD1	CASSLGQGVNQPQHF	TGTGCCAGCAGCCTAGGACAGGGAGTGAATCAGCCCCAGCATTTT
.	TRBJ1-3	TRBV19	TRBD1	CASRPLRGQGNTIYF	TGTGCCAGTAGACCCCTTCGGGGACAGGGAAACACCATATATTTT
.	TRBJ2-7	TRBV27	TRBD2	CASSHTLAGGPSASYEQYF	TGTGCCAGCAGCCACACACTAGCGGGAGGGCCCTCGGCCTCCTACGAGCAGTACTTC
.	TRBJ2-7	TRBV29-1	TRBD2	CSVGRAREQYF	TGCAGTGTCGGGAGGGCCCGCGAGCAGTACTTC
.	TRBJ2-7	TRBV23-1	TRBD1	CASSHRTGVDYEQYF	TGCGCCAGCAGTCACAGGACAGGGGTGGACTACGAGCAGTACTTC
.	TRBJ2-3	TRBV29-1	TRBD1	CSVSGGQGSDTQYF	TGCAGCGTGAGCGGGGGACAGGGGAGCGATACGCAGTATTTT
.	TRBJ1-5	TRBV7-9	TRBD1	CASSPGTGEGNQPQHF	TGTGCCAGCAGCCCTGGGACAGGGGAGGGCAATCAGCCCCAGCATTTT
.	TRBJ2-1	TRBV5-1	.	CASSLGRDSKGQFF	TGCGCCAGCAGCCTAGGCCGGGACTCCAAAGGACAGTTCTTC
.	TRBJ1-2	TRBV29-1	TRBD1	CSVATGAGDYGYTF	TGCAGCGTTGCTACAGGGGCAGGAGATTATGGCTACACCTTC
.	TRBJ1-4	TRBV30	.	CAAARRDEKLFF	TGTGCCGCCGCGAGGCGGGATGAAAAACTGTTTTTT
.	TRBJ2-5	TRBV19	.	CASRNRDTPQETQYF	TGTGCCAGTAGAAACCGGGACACCCCTCAAGAGACCCAGTACTTC
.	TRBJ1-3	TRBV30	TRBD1	CASGQGLNTIYF	TGTGCCTCCGGACAGGGTTTAAACACCATATATTTT
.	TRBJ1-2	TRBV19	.	CASSIQSEANYTF	TGTGCCAGTAGTATACAGTCAGAGGCGAACTACACCTTC
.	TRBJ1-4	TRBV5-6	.	CASSLGGQGEKLFF	TGTGCCAGCAGCTTGGGGGGGCAGGGTGAAAAACTGTTTTTT
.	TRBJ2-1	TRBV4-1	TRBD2	CASSQNLLAGEQFF	TGCGCCAGCAGCCAAAACCTACTAGCGGGCGAGCAGTTCTTC
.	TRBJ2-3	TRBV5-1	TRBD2	CASSLEAGGPSTDTQYF	TGCGCCAGCAGCTTGGAAGCGGGGGGCCCTAGCACAGATACGCAGTATTTT
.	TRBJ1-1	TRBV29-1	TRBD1	CSVNLGQGSTEAFF	TGCAGCGTTAATCTGGGACAGGGTTCCACTGAAGCTTTCTTT
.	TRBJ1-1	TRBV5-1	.	CASRTEMNTEAFF	TGCGCCAGCAGAACAGAGATGAACACTGAAGCTTTCTTT
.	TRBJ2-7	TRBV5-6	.	CASRRDISYEQYF	TGTGCCAGCCGCCGGGACATCTCCTACGAGCAGTACTTC
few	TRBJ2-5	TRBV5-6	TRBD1	CASSLPGTGERETQYF	TGTGCCAGCAGCTTACCCGGGACAGGGGAGAGAGAGACCCAGTACTTC
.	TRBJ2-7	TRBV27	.	CASSTIAASNYEQYF	TGTGCCAGCAGTACAATCGCGGCCTCGAACTACGAGCAGTACTTC
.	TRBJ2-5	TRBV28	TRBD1	CASSLTGTGSATQYF	TGTGCCAGCAGTTTAACGGGGACAGGGTCGGCGACCCAGTACTTC
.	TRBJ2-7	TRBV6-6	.	CASSYSGGGEQYF	TGTGCCAGCAGTTACTCAGGCGGTGGGGAGCAGTACTTC
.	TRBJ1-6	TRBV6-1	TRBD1	CASSAGTANSPLHF	TGTGCCAGCAGTGCGGGGACAGCCAATTCACCCCTCCACTTT
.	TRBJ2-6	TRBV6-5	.	CASSYAHSGANVLTF	TGTGCCAGCAGTTACGCGCACTCTGGGGCCAACGTCCTGACTTTC
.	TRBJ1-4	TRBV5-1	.	CASSANRATNEKLFF	TGCGCCAGCAGCGCCAACAGAGCAACTAATGAAAAACTGTTTTTT
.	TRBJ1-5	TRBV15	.	CATSRVSGNWQTDQPQHF	TGTGCCACCAGCAGAGTGTCGGGTAATTGGCAGACTGATCAGCCCCAGCATTTT
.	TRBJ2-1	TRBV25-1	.	CASSAAVDEQFF	TGTGCCAGCAGTGCGGCGGTCGATGAGCAGTTCTTC
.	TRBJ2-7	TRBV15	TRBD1	CATSRDRGVEQYF	TGTGCCACCAGCAGGGACAGGGGGGTCGAGCAGTACTTC
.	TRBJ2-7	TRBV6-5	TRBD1	CASSSRQGMGYYEQYF	TGTGCCAGCAGTTCGCGACAGGGGATGGGGTACTACGAGCAGTACTTC
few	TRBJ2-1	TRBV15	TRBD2	CATSTGGSSYNEQFF	TGTGCCACCAGCACCGGCGGGAGCTCCTACAATGAGCAGTTCTTC
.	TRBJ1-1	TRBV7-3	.	CASSLTGPGDTEAFF	TGTGCCAGCAGCTTAACTGGCCCGGGGGACACTGAAGCTTTCTTT
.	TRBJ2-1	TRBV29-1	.	CSVPTSRYYNEQFF	TGCAGCGTCCCGACATCACGTTACTACAATGAGCAGTTCTTC